This TCR beta chain was captured by sequencing in a study of Graves' ophthalmopathy and Graves' hyperthyroidism. Study-wide results and limits: Ophthalmopathy progression prediction by the model yielded a sensitivity of about 71% and a specificity of 72.22%.

Trimming removed 3 bases at V and 2 bases at J, with 13 bases between. The CDR3 covers 15 residues. Per germline, CDR1 SGHTA and CDR2 FQGNSA. In its sample, this clonotype was seen many times. Its antigen remains unidentified. Beta-chain TCR CDR3 regions were amplified from RNA transcripts. The library came from an HTBI-primed first-round RT-PCR and a second-round multiplex PCR. One entry per CDR3 protein, called by TCRdb with MiXCR from the multiplex PCR reads. The data show 740,000 or so distinct CDR3 sequences, around 40% seen once. Fresh peripheral blood (approximately 10 ml) yielded the PBMCs. The receptor was isolated from an adult man with Graves' ophthalmopathy. The chain recombines TRBV7-2 with TRBJ1-1; D is unclear. Sequencing was done on a sample of peripheral blood. CDR3 in amino acids: CASSFRPNSNTEAFF. The CDR3 DNA sequence: TGTGCCAGCAGCTTCCGGCCGAACAGTAACACTGAAGCTTTCTTT. The whole variable domain, remainder taken from reference TRBV7-2 and TRBJ1-1, is GAGVSQSPSNKVTEKGKDVELRCDPISGHTALYWYRQSLGQGLEFLIYFQGNSAPDKSGLPSDRFSAERTGGSVSTLTIQRTQQEDSAVYLCASSFRPNSNTEAFFGQGTRLTVV.